These 18 T cell receptor beta chains originate from one sample sequenced in a study of T-cell reconstitution after alpha-beta-depleted transplantation in children (TCRdb year 2016). Receptor amplification or capture employed PCR. The data were produced on an Illumina HiSeq 2500. TCR library preparation used molecular barcoding, with unique molecular identifiers applied to normalize quantification of the TCRbeta repertoire. The raw public data were reprocessed by TCRdb itself: fastp quality trimming at Q25, MiXCR clonotype calling, in-frame beta chains only. CDR3 protein duplicates are merged, each entry listing the most common genes and DNA. The sample table records about 110,000 distinct CDR3 sequences; 5% to 8% of these occur just once. Roughly 23% of the sample belongs to the ten largest clones. Interpreted using the paper, the treatment or condition label stands for: allogeneic hematopoietic cell transplantation with graft depleted of TCRalphabeta T cells and CD19 B cells.

Material: PBMCs, mostly from graft donor cells, obtained 360 days after TCRalphabeta/CD19-depleted stem cell transplant. The receptors here all came from a male patient aged 2 to 9 who had a stem cell transplant for acute lymphoblastic leukemia, so the T cells may come from the graft donor.

The chain combines TRBV18 with TRBJ2-5; 9 positions match TRBD2. From germline, CDR1 is KGHSH and CDR2 LQKENI. V lost 2 bases to trimming and J lost 5 bases; unmatched junction nucleotides: 15. This CDR3 has 18 residues. The CDR3 here is CASSPAKDSGRDKETQYF. CDR3 bases: TGTGCCAGCTCACCAGCGAAAGATAGCGGGAGAGATAAGGAGACCCAGTACTTC.

This clonotype was recorded many times. The V and J genes are TRBV12-3 or TRBV12-4 and TRBJ1-4; no clear D gene. V gave up 3 bases and J gave up 1 base, with 6 bases separating them. The length of the CDR3 is 14 residues. The DNA of the CDR3 is TGTGCCAGCAGTTTCGGCAAAACTAATGAAAAACTGTTTTTT. It codes for CASSFGKTNEKLFF.

This clonotype has at least ten counts. The chain uses TRBV6-2 or TRBV6-3 and TRBJ1-5; TRBD1 agrees at 11 bases. The junction had 17 bases not matched to a gene; V was cut back by 1 base and J by 0 bases. The CDR3 runs 22 residues. Looked up from germline, CDR1 is MNHEY and CDR2 is SVGEGT. CDR3: CASSYLLIFPGQGVNSNQPQHF. CDR3 DNA: TGTGCCAGCAGTTACTTACTCATATTCCCGGGACAGGGGGTTAATAGCAATCAGCCCCAGCATTTT.

There are a few counts of this clonotype. This may arise from a read error, as a much more abundant clone is one base away. The chain couples TRBV5-4 to TRBJ2-7, with 10 bases fitting TRBD1. Germline V gives CDR1 SGHNT, CDR2 YYREEE (reference sequence). The CDR3 consists of 14 residues. V lost 3 bases, J lost 4 bases, and 4 bases stayed unmatched. This CDR3 reads CASSSGTGVYEQYF. The CDR3 bases are TGTGCCAGCAGCTCCGGGACAGGGGTTTACGAGCAGTACTTC. The full variable domain, its missing parts supplied by reference TRBV5-4 and TRBJ2-7, is ETGVTQSPTHLIKTRGQQVTLRCSSQSGHNTVSWYQQALGQGPQFIFQYYREEENGRGNFPPRFSGLQFPNYSSELNVNALELDDSALYLCASSSGTGVYEQYFGPGTRLTVT.

This clonotype was observed at least ten times. This chain uses TRBV2 with TRBJ1-1; TRBD1 might be the D (6 bases). This CDR3 is 12 amino acids long. V gave up 8 bases and J gave up 8 bases, with 15 bases separating them. CDR1 is SNHLY, CDR2 FYNNEI, per germline. The DNA of the CDR3 is TGTGCCAGCCTCGGGGGCCGTTCCGAAGCTTTCTTT. Translation: CASLGGRSEAFF. Based on the CDR3 plus reference TRBV2 and TRBJ1-1, the full variable domain is EPEVTQTPSHQVTQMGQEVILRCVPISNHLYFYWYRQILGQKVEFLVSFYNNEISEKSEIFDDQFSVERPDGSNFTLKIRSTKLEDSAMYFCASLGGRSEAFFGQGTRLTVV.

Only a few counts were recorded for this clonotype. The chain employs TRBV6-1 and TRBJ1-6; D unclear. The CDR3 spans 16 residues. CDR1 and CDR2 (germline): MNHNS, SASEGT. V shed 6 bases and J shed 1 base, with 13 bases lying between them. The CDR3 DNA reads TGTGCCAGCAGAAGACATACTAGATCCTATAATTCACCCCTCCACTTT. Translation: CASRRHTRSYNSPLHF.

This clonotype has at least ten counts. This chain uses TRBV24-1 with TRBJ2-5; D possibly corresponds to TRBD1 (5 bases). Per germline, CDR1 KGHDR and CDR2 SFDVKD. Trimming pared 5 bases from V and 1 base from J, leaving 10 bases between. The CDR3 consists of 14 residues. This chain's CDR3 is CATSGSGIQETQYF. CDR3 sequence (DNA): TGTGCCACCAGTGGCTCAGGGATCCAAGAGACCCAGTACTTC.

The genes are TRBV20-1 and TRBJ1-6, with 10 bases matching TRBD1. Germline V gene data show CDR1 as DFQATT and CDR2 as SNEGSKA (reference sequence). The CDR3 loop spans 14 amino acids. The V segment lost 1 base and the J segment 17 bases; nucleotides outside the gene matches: 11. CDR3 sequence reads: CSARGWPGTGVIHF. Here the CDR3 DNA reads TGCAGTGCTAGAGGGTGGCCCGGGACAGGGGTAATCCACTTT.

This clonotype was detected many times. The chain recombines TRBV7-9 with TRBJ1-5, with D possibly TRBD1 on 5 matching bases. Trimming removed 5 bases from V and 7 bases from J, with 9 bases in between. The CDR3 runs 12 residues. Germline loops: CDR1 SEHNR, CDR2 FQNEAQ (reference sequence). The CDR3 DNA is TGTGCCAGCAGCCGTGGGGACCAGCCCCAGCATTTT. Amino acid sequence: CASSRGDQPQHF.

This clonotype was detected ten times or more. This sequence joins TRBV4-3 and TRBJ2-1; D uncertain. Per the germline V gene, CDR1 is LGHNA and CDR2 is YSLEER. The CDR3 sequence is 14 residues long. Trimming left V 0 bases short and J 5 bases short, with 8 bases between. The CDR3 sequence is CASSQELRNNEQFF. CDR3 sequence (DNA): TGCGCCAGCAGCCAAGAGCTCCGGAACAATGAGCAGTTCTTC.

This clonotype was seen at least ten times. The CDR3 sequence is CASRSGGASDTQYF. As DNA, the CDR3 is TGTGCCAGCAGAAGCGGGGGGGCCTCGGATACGCAGTATTTT. The gene calls are TRBV2 and TRBJ2-3; 10 bases agree with TRBD2. CDR1 SNHLY and CDR2 FYNNEI come from the germline V gene. Trimming cost V 6 bases and J 6 bases; bases outside gene matches: 6. This CDR3 is built from 14 residues.

This clonotype was counted many times. The rearrangement links TRBV18 to TRBJ2-3; D may correspond to TRBD1 or TRBD2 (5 bases each). Trimming shortened V by 4 bases and J by 3 bases, and 20 bases separated the two germline ends. The CDR3 totals 17 residues. Germline CDR1 reads KGHSH; CDR2 reads LQKENI. CDR3 protein: CASSRFSREWGTDTQYF. CDR3 DNA sequence: TGTGCCAGCTCACGTTTCTCCAGGGAGTGGGGAACAGATACGCAGTATTTT.

This clonotype has at least ten counts. V is TRBV6-5 and J is TRBJ2-1; no definite D call. Trimming took off 5 bases at V and 8 bases at J, with 7 bases between the two ends. The CDR3 spans 11 residues. Per germline, CDR1 MNHEY and CDR2 SVGAGI. The CDR3 loop reads CASSTLHEQFF. The CDR3 DNA follows: TGTGCCAGCAGTACTTTGCATGAGCAGTTCTTC.

This clonotype showed up many times. The J gene is TRBJ2-7, the V gene TRBV7-2; 8 bases are shared with TRBD2. The CDR3 runs 14 residues. V was clipped by 2 bases and J by 7 bases; unmatched bases: 7. The germline CDR1 and CDR2 sequences are SGHTA and FQGNSA. The CDR3 region is CASSLSGGPLEQYF. The CDR3, as DNA: TGTGCCAGCAGCTTAAGCGGGGGCCCTCTGGAGCAGTACTTC. The full variable domain, with the rest looked up from reference TRBV7-2 and TRBJ2-7, is GAGVSQSPSNKVTEKGKDVELRCDPISGHTALYWYRQSLGQGLEFLIYFQGNSAPDKSGLPSDRFSAERTGGSVSTLTIQRTQQEDSAVYLCASSLSGGPLEQYFGPGTRLTVT.

This clonotype was recorded a few times. V gene TRBV20-1 combines with J gene TRBJ1-2; a weak D match, TRBD1 (6 bases). Trimming took 6 bases from V and 14 from J, leaving 19 bases between them. CDR1 is DFQATT, CDR2 SNEGSKA, per germline (reference sequence). There are 11 residues in the CDR3. The CDR3 region has the DNA TGCAGTGCCCCGTTGACAGGAGAGGGAACCTTC. As protein: CSAPLTGEGTF.

This clonotype showed up many times. CDR3 nucleotide sequence: TGTGCCAGCAGCTTAGGAGGGACAGCTTCCTACGAGCAGTACTTC. Protein: CASSLGGTASYEQYF. This chain links TRBV7-2 with TRBJ2-7, with TRBD1 matching over 7 bases. V shed 1 base, J shed 1 base, and the junction held 4 bases outside the gene matches. The CDR3 has 15 residues. CDR1 SGHTA and CDR2 FQGNSA come from the germline V gene.

This clonotype came up many times. Here the CDR3 DNA reads TGTGCCAGCAGACCCACCCTCAGCGGGGCTACAGATACGCAGTATTTT. Translation: CASRPTLSGATDTQYF. V is TRBV28 and J is TRBJ2-3, with TRBD2 matching 7 bases. This CDR3 is built from 16 residues. The trim removed 6 bases at V and 3 bases at J, leaving 12 bases unmatched. CDR1 is MDHEN and CDR2 is SYDVKM in the germline V gene.

This clonotype appeared many times. The rearrangement links TRBV10-1 to TRBJ2-7, with 8 positions matching TRBD2. Germline CDR1 reads WNHNN; CDR2 reads SYGVQD (reference sequence). The CDR3 is 15 residues long. V dropped 0 bases and J dropped 2; count of bases not matched to a gene: 3. The CDR3 loop is CASSESLGGAYEQYF. In DNA form, the CDR3 reads TGCGCCAGCAGTGAGTCTCTCGGGGGGGCCTACGAGCAGTACTTC.